This TCR beta chain was retrieved from a study of blood T cell repertoires in COVID-19. At the level of the study: The United States, Italy and Spain provided the acute and convalescent COVID-19 samples. In each case, the material was cDNA or gDNA derived from T cells, B-cell-depleted T cells, or PBMCs.

Trimming at V came to 4 bases and at J to 4 bases, leaving 9 bases not matched to a gene. The CDR3 totals 16 residues. CDR1 and CDR2 from the germline V gene are KGHSH and LQKENI. Methods used by the authors: Scientists estimated how many nucleated cells there were by amplifying reference gene primers. Sequencing was performed with immunoSEQ multiplex PCR; in TCRdb, only in-frame clones are kept and a portion is missing. The V and J calls and clone size were taken over from that table, and D and trimming were inferred from the DNA. The sample lists 350,000 or so clones; 90% were seen once. The material sequenced was peripheral blood. The gene calls are TRBV18 and TRBJ2-5; 10 bases line up with TRBD2. The sequence came from a man younger than 35 with active or convalescent COVID-19. CDR3 DNA: TGTGCCAGCTCACGAGGAGCGGGGGGGCTGGGAGAGACCCAGTACTTC. Translation: CASSRGAGGLGETQYF.